This T cell receptor beta chain emerged from a study of response to subunit inactivated influenza vaccine. TCRdb called the RT-PCR reads again in MiXCR, with one record for every CDR3 protein. The sample has 550,000 to 800,000 distinct CDR3 sequences; approximately 15% are singletons. Many counts were recorded for this clonotype. Its antigen remains unidentified. Notes on the study in general: After each seasonal influenza vaccination, few new T cells are recruited, the authors suggested.

The receptor was derived from a man between 45 and 60 years old who received an inactivated influenza vaccine. The sequences come from PBMCs from blood, collected approximately 15 days before vaccination.

This CDR3 is CSAAGLHASGTDTQYF. The CDR3 nucleotides read TGCAGTGCTGCCGGACTGCACGCGAGCGGCACAGATACGCAGTATTTT. V usage is TRBV20-1 and J usage is TRBJ2-3; D is possibly TRBD2 (5 bases). Germline values: CDR1 DFQATT, CDR2 SNEGSKA (reference sequence). Between the trimmed V and J ends, which lost 5 bases and 1 base, there was a span of 19 bases. There are 16 residues in the CDR3.